In its sample, the clone carrying this T cell receptor beta chain was seen a few times. Its target is unknown. This record belongs to a study of follicular helper T cells after annual influenza vaccination. General study points: Day 7 ICOS+CD38+ clones later appeared mostly in ICOS-CD38- cTfh.

Clones were sequenced by immunoSEQ multiplex PCR, and TCRdb holds only the in-frame ones, with some missing. The sample contains under 6,500 clones, roughly 85% of which appear only once. The sample's time point: 2015-2016 season, pre-vaccination. Excluded were substance abuse, HIV/AIDS, active cancer, immunomodulatory drugs and active illness. ICOS+CD38+ and ICOS-CD38- fractions were sorted from non-naive CD4+CXCR5+PD-1+ cells. The CDR3 covers 15 residues. CDR1 is SGHRS, CDR2 YFSETQ, per germline. V gave up 0 bases and J gave up 1 base, with 5 bases separating them. This receptor was taken from an adult who received the influenza vaccine. This rearrangement joins TRBV5-1 to TRBJ2-6; the D is unclear. The input for sequencing was CXCR5+ CD38- circulating T follicular helper cells from blood, taken on the day of influenza vaccination. The sample's subset: circulating Tfh, non-naive CD4+CXCR5+PD-1+ (ICOS+CD38+ or ICOS-CD38-). The CDR3 DNA is TGCGCCAGCAGCTTGGCTGGGTCTGGGGCCAACGTCCTGACTTTC. Translating it yields CASSLAGSGANVLTF.